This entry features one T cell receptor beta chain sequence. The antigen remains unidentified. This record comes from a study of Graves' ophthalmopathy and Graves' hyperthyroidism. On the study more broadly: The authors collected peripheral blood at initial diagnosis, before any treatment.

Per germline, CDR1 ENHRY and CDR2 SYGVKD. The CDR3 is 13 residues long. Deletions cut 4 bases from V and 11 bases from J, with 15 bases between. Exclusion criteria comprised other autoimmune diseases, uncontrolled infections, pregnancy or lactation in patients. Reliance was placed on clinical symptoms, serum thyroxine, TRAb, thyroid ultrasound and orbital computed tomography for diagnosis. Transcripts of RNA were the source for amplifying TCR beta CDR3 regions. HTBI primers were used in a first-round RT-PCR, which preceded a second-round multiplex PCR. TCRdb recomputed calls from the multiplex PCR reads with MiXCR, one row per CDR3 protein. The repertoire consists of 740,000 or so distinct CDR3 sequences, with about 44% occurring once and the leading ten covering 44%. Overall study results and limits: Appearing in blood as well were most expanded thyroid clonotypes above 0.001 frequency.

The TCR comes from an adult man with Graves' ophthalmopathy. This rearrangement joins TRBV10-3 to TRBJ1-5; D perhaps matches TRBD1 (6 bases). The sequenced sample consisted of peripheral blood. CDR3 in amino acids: CAISGTGRETQHF. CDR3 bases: TGTGCCATCAGTGGAACAGGGCGGGAGACCCAGCATTTT.